Listed here are 23 T cell receptor beta chains from one sample, sequenced in a study of preoperative IRX-2 immunotherapy in early breast cancer. The treatment denotes: preoperative locoregional IRX-2 cytokine immunotherapy. Sequenced by immunoSEQ multiplex PCR; TCRdb stores in-frame clones only, minus some. This sample has 40,000 to 45,000 clones, with 85% to 95% found just once. The specimen comprised tumor tissue, sampled after IRX-2 immunotherapy. Receptor source: a human donor with breast cancer.

The chain carries TRBV28 and TRBJ1-1, with 10 nucleotides matching TRBD1. CDR1 MDHEN and CDR2 SYDVKM come from the germline V gene. CDR3 length equals 15 residues. The J segment lost 6 bases and the V segment lost 2 bases, leaving 6 bases of the junction unmatched. CDR3 amino acids: CASSLGQGGVPEAFF. In nucleotides, the CDR3 is TGTGCCAGCAGTTTAGGACAGGGGGGGGTCCCTGAAGCTTTCTTT. The variable domain in full, with the rest retrieved from reference TRBV28 and TRBJ1-1, is DVKVTQSSRYLVKRTGEKVFLECVQDMDHENMFWYRQDPGLGLRLIYFSYDVKMKEKGDIPEGYSVSREKKERFSLILESASTNQTSMYLCASSLGQGGVPEAFFGQGTRLTVV.

This chain links TRBV7-2 with TRBJ2-1, with TRBD1 as a possible D gene (6 bases). CDR1 is SGHTA and CDR2 is FQGNSA in the germline V gene. Trimming removed 5 bases at V and 2 bases at J, with 10 bases between. The CDR3 totals 14 residues. CDR3 bases: TGTGCCAGCAGCCCAGGGGTTGCCTACAATGAGCAGTTCTTC. Its translation is CASSPGVAYNEQFF.

The chain couples TRBV2 to TRBJ2-3; D remains ambiguous. The V gene lost 4 bases and the J gene lost 6 bases, with 14 bases spanning the gap. This CDR3 contains 14 residues. The germline CDR1 and CDR2 sequences are SNHLY and FYNNEI. The CDR3 bases are TGTGCCAGCAGTGCCAGGACCGCCCGGGATACGCAGTATTTT. It translates to CASSARTARDTQYF.

The CDR3 DNA is TGTGCCAGCAGCTTAAACAGGGAGTTGGTCTATGGCTACACCTTC. Translated, it gives CASSLNRELVYGYTF. This chain links TRBV5-5 with TRBJ1-2; maybe TRBD1 (6 bases). Germline CDR1 reads SGHKS; CDR2 reads YYEKEE (reference sequence). V was pared by 2 bases and J by 4 bases, with 15 bases between. The CDR3 length is 15 residues. The whole variable domain, remainder taken from reference TRBV5-5 and TRBJ1-2, is DAGVTQSPTHLIKTRGQQVTLRCSPISGHKSVSWYQQVLGQGPQFIFQYYEKEERGRGNFPDRFSARQFPNYSSELNVNALLLGDSALYLCASSLNRELVYGYTFGSGTRLTVV.

The gene calls are TRBV18 and TRBJ2-7; D is ambiguous. V lost 0 bases, J lost 4 bases, and 7 bases lay in between. This CDR3 is 13 amino acids long. Germline V CDR1 and CDR2: KGHSH, LQKENI. CDR3 bases: TGTGCCAGCTCACCACCGGGTCCTTACGAGCAGTACTTC. Residues: CASSPPGPYEQYF.

The chain employs TRBV5-1 and TRBJ2-5; weak D call: TRBD2 (5 bases). The CDR3 is made up of 11 amino acids. In germline, CDR1 is SGHRS, CDR2 YFSETQ. With 4 bases removed from V and 10 bases from J, the gap between germline ends came to 11 bases. In DNA form, the CDR3 reads TGCGCCAGCAGCCCCGACCGGGGCCAGTACTTC. Translation: CASSPDRGQYF. The whole variable domain, filled in from reference TRBV5-1 and TRBJ2-5, reads KAGVTQTPRYLIKTRGQQVTLSCSPISGHRSVSWYQQTPGQGLQFLFEYFSETQRNKGNFPGRFSGRQFSNSRSEMNVSTLELGDSALYLCASSPDRGQYFGPGTRLLVL.

This chain links TRBV7-2 with TRBJ1-2; D remains unclear. Germline CDR1 is SGHTA and CDR2 is FQGNSA. CDR3 length: 12 amino acids. V lost 1 base and J 7 bases, leaving 7 bases between the germline ends. CDR3: CASSLVHSGYTF. For the CDR3, the DNA is TGTGCCAGCAGCTTAGTACACTCTGGCTACACCTTC.

The chain combines TRBV2 with TRBJ2-7; D is uncertain. CDR3 length: 12 residues. The V end lost 6 bases, the J end lost 2 bases, and 8 bases lay between the germline ends. Germline assignment: CDR1 SNHLY and CDR2 FYNNEI. This chain's CDR3 is CASRTSTYEQYF. The CDR3 bases are TGTGCCAGCAGGACCTCTACCTACGAGCAGTACTTC.

This clone was seen a single time. The V call is TRBV11-2, the J call TRBJ2-5; 8 bases line up with TRBD1. The germline V gene encodes CDR1 SGHAT and CDR2 FQNNGV. The length of the CDR3 is 14 residues. The junction had 6 bases not matched to a gene; V was cut back by 4 bases and J by 5 bases. The CDR3 reads CASSSGTGRETQYF. The CDR3 nucleotides are TGTGCCAGCAGCTCGGGGACAGGTCGGGAGACCCAGTACTTC.

The sample holds one count of this clone. CDR3 in DNA: TGTGCCAGCAGTTTTACGGGACAGGGGAACACTGAAGCTTTCTTT. The encoded protein is CASSFTGQGNTEAFF. The chain links TRBV27 to TRBJ1-1, with 9 positions matching TRBD1. The CDR3 has 15 residues. Trimming took 3 bases from V and 1 from J; bases not matched to a gene: 3. Germline CDR1 reads MNHEY; CDR2 reads SMNVEV (reference sequence).

The chain joins TRBV7-2 to TRBJ2-3, with 8 bases identical to TRBD2. The CDR3 sequence is 18 residues long. The germline V gene has CDR1 SGHTA and CDR2 FQGNSA. V lost 2 bases, J lost 2 bases, and 12 bases stayed unmatched. The CDR3 loop reads CASSLRGSAGGLTDTQYF. The CDR3 nucleotides are TGTGCCAGCAGCTTACGCGGTTCGGCGGGGGGCCTCACAGATACGCAGTATTTT.

This clone was found once. The chain combines TRBV9 with TRBJ1-2; unclear D gene. The V gene's germline CDR1 is SGDLS and CDR2 YYNGEE. Trimming cost V 4 bases and J 5 bases, with 15 bases left between them. CDR3 length equals 14 residues. Here the CDR3 DNA reads TGTGCCAGCAGCCCCCGGGGAGGGCCTTATGGCTACACCTTC. Amino acid sequence: CASSPRGGPYGYTF. The full variable domain, completed using reference TRBV9 and TRBJ1-2, is DSGVTQTPKHLITATGQRVTLRCSPRSGDLSVYWYQQSLDQGLQFLIQYYNGEERAKGNILERFSAQQFPDLHSELNLSSLELGDSALYFCASSPRGGPYGYTFGSGTRLTVV.

This CDR3 reads CASSLQGESNSPLHF. CDR3 nucleotide sequence: TGTGCCAGCAGCCTACAGGGGGAAAGTAATTCACCCCTCCACTTT. The chain is built from TRBV9 and TRBJ1-6, with 8 bases matching TRBD1. CDR3 length: 15 amino acids. Germline values: CDR1 SGDLS, CDR2 YYNGEE. J gave up 6 bases and V 4 bases, and 6 bases lay outside the gene matches.

This sequence joins TRBV19 and TRBJ2-2, with 8 bases lining up with TRBD1. The CDR3 loop spans 15 amino acids. Trimming removed 4 bases from V and 1 base from J; junction bases left unmatched: 2. CDR1 is LNHDA, CDR2 SQIVND, per germline (reference sequence). In nucleotides, the CDR3 is TGTGCCAGTAGTAGGACAGGGCTGAACACCGGGGAGCTGTTTTTT. Translation gives CASSRTGLNTGELFF.

This chain joins TRBV28 and TRBJ1-2; D is unresolved. CDR1 and CDR2 (germline): MDHEN, SYDVKM. Trimming removed 2 bases at V and 8 bases at J, with 6 bases between. The CDR3 is made up of 11 amino acids. CDR3 loop: CASSLGVGYTF. CDR3 coding DNA: TGTGCCAGCAGTTTAGGGGTAGGCTACACCTTC.

This chain connects TRBV6-5 to TRBJ2-1; D gene unclear. Germline V CDR1 and CDR2: MNHEY, SVGAGI. The ends were cut back, 4 bases at V and 7 bases at J, with 11 bases in the middle. CDR3 length: 13 amino acids. CDR3 region: CASSSLGRNEQFF. The DNA of the CDR3 is TGTGCCAGCAGTTCCCTGGGAAGGAATGAGCAGTTCTTC.

The chain joins TRBV10-3 to TRBJ1-6; D uncertain. Germline CDR1 is ENHRY and CDR2 is SYGVKD. The CDR3 is 11 residues long. V lost 2 bases and J lost 14, with 7 bases in between. CDR3 bases: TGTGCCATCAGTGAGGAGGGAACCCTCCACTTT. Its protein product is CAISEEGTLHF.

This rearrangement joins TRBV11-3 to TRBJ2-1, with 14 bases matching TRBD2. Germline V gene data show CDR1 as SGHNT and CDR2 as YENEEA. This CDR3 has 15 amino acids. V was clipped by 6 bases and J by 7 bases; unmatched bases: 5. The CDR3 spells CASSWGTSGGNEQFF. CDR3 DNA sequence: TGTGCCAGCAGTTGGGGGACTAGCGGGGGAAATGAGCAGTTCTTC.

This clone appeared a single time. The chain couples TRBV9 to TRBJ1-5, with a tentative D call TRBD1 (5 bases). V lost 4 bases to trimming and J lost 0 bases, with 23 bases between them. Germline CDR1 and CDR2: SGDLS and YYNGEE. This CDR3 has 19 residues. CDR3: CASSPIRGSFSASNQPQHF. As DNA, the CDR3 is TGTGCCAGCAGCCCGATACGGGGCAGCTTCTCCGCTAGCAATCAGCCCCAGCATTTT.

This clone was seen once. This chain connects TRBV28 to TRBJ2-7; 9 bases agree with TRBD1. Losses at the gene ends were 3 bases for V and 0 bases for J; bases not matched to a gene: 6. This CDR3 is 16 amino acids long. Germline V gene lookup returns CDR1 MDHEN and CDR2 SYDVKM. The CDR3, as DNA: TGTGCCAGCAGTTTCGAATGGACAGGGGCCTCCTACGAGCAGTACTTC. This gives the protein CASSFEWTGASYEQYF.

The gene calls are TRBV5-4 and TRBJ2-1, with 11 bases aligning to TRBD2. This CDR3 comprises 17 residues. V was clipped by 4 bases and J by 4 bases; unmatched bases: 10. The germline V gene has CDR1 SGHNT and CDR2 YYREEE (reference sequence). CDR3 DNA sequence: TGTGCCAGCAGCAACCCAACTAGCGGGGGTCGTTACAATGAGCAGTTCTTC. This translates into CASSNPTSGGRYNEQFF.

In DNA, the CDR3 is TGTGCCAGTAGTATAGAGGACAGGCTGTCCCTCCACTTT. Translated, it gives CASSIEDRLSLHF. This chain links TRBV19 with TRBJ1-6; 7 bases agree with TRBD1. Germline assignment: CDR1 LNHDA and CDR2 SQIVND (reference sequence). The V gene end was trimmed by 0 bases and the J gene end by 14 bases; junction bases not matched to a gene: 4. The CDR3 length is 13 residues.

The chain carries TRBV5-4 and TRBJ1-2, with 8 positions matching TRBD1. The J segment lost 2 bases and the V segment lost 2 bases, leaving 5 bases of the junction unmatched. In germline, CDR1 is SGHNT, CDR2 YYREEE (reference sequence). There are 15 residues in the CDR3. The CDR3 DNA reads as TGTGCCAGCAGCTTTGGACAGGGTAGAAACTATGGCTACACCTTC. This gives the protein CASSFGQGRNYGYTF.